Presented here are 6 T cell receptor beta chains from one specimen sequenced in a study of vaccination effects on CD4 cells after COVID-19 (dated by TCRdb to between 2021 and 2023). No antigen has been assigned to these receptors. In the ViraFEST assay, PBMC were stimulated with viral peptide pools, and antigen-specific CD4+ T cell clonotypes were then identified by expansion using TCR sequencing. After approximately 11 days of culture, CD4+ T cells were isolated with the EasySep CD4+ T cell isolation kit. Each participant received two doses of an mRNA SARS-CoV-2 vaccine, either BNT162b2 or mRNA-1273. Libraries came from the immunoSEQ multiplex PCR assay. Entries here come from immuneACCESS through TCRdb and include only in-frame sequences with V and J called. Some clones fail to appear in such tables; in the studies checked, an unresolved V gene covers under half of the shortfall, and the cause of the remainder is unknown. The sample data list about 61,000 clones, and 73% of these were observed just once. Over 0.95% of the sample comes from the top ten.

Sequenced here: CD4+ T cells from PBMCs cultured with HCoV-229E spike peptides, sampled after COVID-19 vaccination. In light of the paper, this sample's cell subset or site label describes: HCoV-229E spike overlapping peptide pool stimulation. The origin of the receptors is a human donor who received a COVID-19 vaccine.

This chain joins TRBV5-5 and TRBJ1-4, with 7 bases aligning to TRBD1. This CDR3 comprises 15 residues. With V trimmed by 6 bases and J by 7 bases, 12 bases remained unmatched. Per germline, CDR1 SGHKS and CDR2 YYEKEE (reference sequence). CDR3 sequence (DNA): TGTGCCAGCATCAACACACAGGGGACTGGTGAAAAACTGTTTTTT. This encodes CASINTQGTGEKLFF.

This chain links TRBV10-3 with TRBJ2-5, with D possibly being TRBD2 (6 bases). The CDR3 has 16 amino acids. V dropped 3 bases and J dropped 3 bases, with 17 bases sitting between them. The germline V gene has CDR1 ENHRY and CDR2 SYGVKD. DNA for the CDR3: TGTGCCATCAGTGAAGGGTCCGGGGGAGGTAAAGAGACCCAGTACTTC. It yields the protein CAISEGSGGGKETQYF.

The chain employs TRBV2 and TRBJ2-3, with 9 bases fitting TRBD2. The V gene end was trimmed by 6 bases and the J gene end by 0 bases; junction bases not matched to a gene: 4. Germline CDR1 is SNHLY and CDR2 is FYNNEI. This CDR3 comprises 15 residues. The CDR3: CASRVSGGSTDTQYF. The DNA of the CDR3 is TGTGCCAGCAGGGTTAGCGGGGGAAGCACAGATACGCAGTATTTT.

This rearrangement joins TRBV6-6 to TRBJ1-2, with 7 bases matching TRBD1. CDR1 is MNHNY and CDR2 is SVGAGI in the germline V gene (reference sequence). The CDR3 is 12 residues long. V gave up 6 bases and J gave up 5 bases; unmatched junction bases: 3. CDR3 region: CASSLQGYGYTF. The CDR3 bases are TGTGCCAGCAGCCTACAGGGGTATGGCTACACCTTC.

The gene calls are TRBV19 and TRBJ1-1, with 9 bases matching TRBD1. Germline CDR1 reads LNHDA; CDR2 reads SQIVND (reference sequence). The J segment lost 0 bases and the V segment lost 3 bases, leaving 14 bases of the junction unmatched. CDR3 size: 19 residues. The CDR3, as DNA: TGTGCCAGTAGTATGGTTAAGACCGGGACAGGGCCCATGAACACTGAAGCTTTCTTT. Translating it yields CASSMVKTGTGPMNTEAFF.

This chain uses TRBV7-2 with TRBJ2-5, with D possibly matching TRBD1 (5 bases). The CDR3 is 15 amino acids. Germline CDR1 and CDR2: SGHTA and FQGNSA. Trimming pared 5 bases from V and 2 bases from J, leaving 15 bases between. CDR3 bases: TGTGCCAGCAGCGGGGTCGGACAAATACAAGAGACCCAGTACTTC. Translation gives CASSGVGQIQETQYF.